The 13 T cell receptor beta chains below were found in one sample sequenced in a study of blood T cell repertoires in COVID-19 (dated by TCRdb to the early 2020s). Libraries were built with the immunoSEQ multiplex PCR assay. In its TCRdb copy, this immuneACCESS table keeps in-frame sequences only and misses some clones. Where compared with another copy, unresolved V genes explain less than half of these, and the others have no known cause. For this sample there are 400,000 to 500,000 clones; approximately 90% appear just once. Jointly, the top ten make up about 1.4% of the sample. Source material: PBMCs or T cells enriched from blood (not recorded which). Every receptor here comes from a woman between 18 and 30 years old who had been exposed to COVID-19.

J is TRBJ1-2 and V is TRBV29-1; D uncertain. The CDR3 sequence is 13 residues long. In germline, CDR1 is SQVTM, CDR2 ANQGSEA. The V end was cut by 4 bases, the J end by 2 bases, with 11 bases between. The CDR3 sequence is CSVALQRNYGYTF. For the CDR3, the DNA is TGCAGCGTTGCCCTCCAGAGGAACTATGGCTACACCTTC.

The J gene is TRBJ1-1, the V gene TRBV7-2; a weak D match, TRBD1 (5 bases). Germline V gives CDR1 SGHTA, CDR2 FQGNSA. Trimming removed 7 bases from V and 4 bases from J, with 19 bases in between. The CDR3 spans 15 residues. Written as DNA, the CDR3 is TGTGCCAGCACCTTTCTGGGGCGCGGGGGCACTGAAGCTTTCTTT. Protein: CASTFLGRGGTEAFF.

This sequence joins TRBV6-5 and TRBJ2-3; D possibly corresponds to TRBD2 (6 bases). From germline, CDR1 is MNHEY and CDR2 SVGAGI. Trimming left V 5 bases short and J 1 base short, with 10 bases between. The CDR3 extends over 14 amino acids. In DNA form, the CDR3 reads TGTGCCAGCAGTCCGGGACTGGGCACAGATACGCAGTATTTT. This encodes CASSPGLGTDTQYF.

This rearrangement joins TRBV28 to TRBJ2-1; TRBD2 matches 11 bases. Trimming cost V 1 base and J 10 bases; bases outside gene matches: 12. The CDR3 runs to 17 residues. In germline, CDR1 is MDHEN, CDR2 SYDVKM. The CDR3 protein is CASSLYLSLAGGGEQFF. CDR3 DNA sequence: TGTGCCAGCAGTTTATATTTGAGTCTAGCGGGAGGTGGCGAGCAGTTCTTC.

This chain joins TRBV13 and TRBJ2-3; TRBD1 matches at 8 bases. The length of the CDR3 is 14 residues. The V gene end was trimmed by 5 bases and the J gene end by 7 bases; junction bases not matched to a gene: 8. Germline assignment: CDR1 PRHDT and CDR2 FYEKMQ (reference sequence). The CDR3 DNA follows: TGTGCCAGCAGCAGTCGGACAGGGCTATATACGCAGTATTTT. This gives the protein CASSSRTGLYTQYF.

The chain links TRBV4-2 to TRBJ2-1; 10 bases agree with TRBD2. There are 17 residues in the CDR3. Per germline, CDR1 LGHNA and CDR2 YNFKEQ. V dropped 0 bases and J dropped 4; count of bases not matched to a gene: 6. In DNA form, the CDR3 reads TGTGCCAGCAGCCAAGATCTTAGGACTAGCGGATACAATGAGCAGTTCTTC. Translating gives CASSQDLRTSGYNEQFF.

This chain uses TRBV18 with TRBJ1-3; 7 bases agree with TRBD1. V dropped 2 bases and J dropped 0; count of bases not matched to a gene: 1. The CDR3 covers 15 residues. Germline values: CDR1 KGHSH, CDR2 LQKENI. The CDR3 is CASSPDRASGNTIYF. DNA of the CDR3: TGTGCCAGCTCACCAGACAGGGCCTCTGGAAACACCATATATTTT.

The chain uses TRBV18 and TRBJ1-5, with D possibly matching TRBD1 (6 bases). V lost 3 bases and J lost 3, with 12 bases in between. The CDR3 covers 15 residues. Germline assignment: CDR1 KGHSH and CDR2 LQKENI. CDR3 sequence: CASSPLTGPNQPQHF. CDR3 DNA sequence: TGTGCCAGCTCACCGTTAACAGGGCCCAATCAGCCCCAGCATTTT.

The CDR3 sequence is CASSQEDREVSPLHF. The DNA for the CDR3 is TGTGCCAGCAGCCAAGAGGACAGGGAGGTTTCACCCCTCCACTTT. The chain combines TRBV3-1 (or the pseudogene TRBV3-2) with TRBJ1-6, with TRBD1 matching 8 bases. Trimming took 0 bases from V and 9 from J; bases not matched to a gene: 4. The germline V gene has CDR1 LGHDT and CDR2 YNNKEL (reference sequence). CDR3 length: 15 residues.

The chain couples TRBV24-1 to TRBJ2-3; 7 bases match TRBD1. V trimming: 3 bases; J trimming: 3 bases; junction bases outside the gene matches: 8. The CDR3 length is 16 residues. CDR1 is KGHDR and CDR2 is SFDVKD in the germline V gene. CDR3 sequence reads: CATSDGNRGGTDTQYF. In DNA form, the CDR3 reads TGTGCCACCAGTGATGGAAACAGGGGTGGTACAGATACGCAGTATTTT.

The gene calls are TRBV6-2 or TRBV6-3 and TRBJ1-6; a possible D gene is TRBD1 (6 bases). Trimming stripped 2 bases from V and 2 bases from J, with 7 bases between. Germline V gene lookup returns CDR1 MNHEY and CDR2 SVGEGT. This CDR3 is 15 amino acids long. CDR3 protein: CASSYGTTYNSPLHF. CDR3 sequence (DNA): TGTGCCAGCAGTTACGGGACAACCTATAATTCACCCCTCCACTTT.

J is TRBJ1-2 and V is TRBV4-2, with a tentative D call TRBD1 (6 bases). Trimming left V 1 base short and J 10 bases short, with 16 bases between. CDR1 LGHNA and CDR2 YNFKEQ come from the germline V gene. The CDR3 has 14 amino acids. The CDR3 reads CASSQGEGGPSYTF. Here the CDR3 DNA reads TGTGCCAGCAGCCAAGGGGAGGGGGGGCCGTCCTACACCTTC.

This rearrangement joins TRBV4-2 to TRBJ1-3, with D possibly being TRBD1 (6 bases). The germline V and J ends were trimmed by 0 bases and 2 bases, with 14 bases remaining between them. The V gene's germline CDR1 is LGHNA and CDR2 YNFKEQ. The CDR3 sequence is 17 residues long. The CDR3 reads CASSQDPTQGTGNTIYF. The CDR3 nucleotides are TGTGCCAGCAGCCAAGATCCAACACAGGGAACTGGAAACACCATATATTTT.